A selection of T cell receptor beta chains follows, all from one sample in a study of blood T cell repertoires in COVID-19. Generated by immunoSEQ multiplex PCR, the TCRdb table keeps only in-frame clones and is missing some. The table includes a few hundred thousand clones, approximately 91% detected once. Sequenced material: PBMCs or T cells enriched from blood (not recorded which). The receptor set was obtained from a woman aged 35 to 49 who had recovered from COVID-19. The CDR3 runs from the conserved cysteine through the conserved F or W. Each record gives: clone size, J gene, CDR3 length, V gene, D gene, CDR3 DNA, CDR3 protein. The D gene is left open where the match is weak. A row's size may be missing; if present it is once, few, many or a size class.

>NA|TRBJ1-2|15|TRBV28|NA
TGTGCCAGCAGTTCCTCGGGGGAGACTAACTATGGCTACACCTTC
CASSSSGETNYGYTF
>NA|TRBJ2-5|15|TRBV5-1|TRBD2
TGCGCCAGCAGCTTGGGGCTAGCGGAGGGGGAGACCCAGTACTTC
CASSLGLAEGETQYF
>NA|TRBJ2-1|13|TRBV6-2/TRBV6-3|NA
TGTGCCAGCAGTGAGACAGTTTACAATGAGCAGTTCTTC
CASSETVYNEQFF
>NA|TRBJ2-2|16|TRBV4-3|TRBD2
TGCGCCAGCAGCGAAGGACTAGCGGTCGAGGGCGGGGAGCTGTTTTTT
CASSEGLAVEGGELFF
>NA|TRBJ2-1|14|TRBV7-2|TRBD2
TGTGCCAGCAGCTTGAGCGGGAAGTACAATGAGCAGTTCTTC
CASSLSGKYNEQFF
>few|TRBJ1-2|15|TRBV6-5|NA
TGTGCCAGCAGTCCCACAGGGCTTTATAACTATGGCTACACCTTC
CASSPTGLYNYGYTF
>NA|TRBJ2-2|16|TRBV7-7|NA
TGTGCTAGCAGCCAAGGCGAGGCACAGAACACCGGGGAGCTGTTTTTT
CASSQGEAQNTGELFF
>NA|TRBJ2-1|16|TRBV28|TRBD2
TGTGCCAGCACCCCAGGCGGGGGTACCTCCTACAATGAGCAGTTCTTC
CASTPGGGTSYNEQFF
>NA|TRBJ2-7|14|TRBV11-3|TRBD1
TGTGCCAGCAGCTTGTCAGGGGGTAAGCACGAGCAGTACTTC
CASSLSGGKHEQYF
>NA|TRBJ2-5|14|TRBV9|TRBD1
TGTGCCAGCAGTCTCACAGGGGGCTCGGAGACCCAGTACTTC
CASSLTGGSETQYF
>NA|TRBJ2-7|13|TRBV7-8|NA
TGTGCCAGCAGCTCGGTGGACGGGAGCGAGCAGTACTTC
CASSSVDGSEQYF
>once|TRBJ2-7|11|TRBV11-2|TRBD2
TGTGCCAGCAGCTCGGGGGGGGAGCAGTACTTC
CASSSGGEQYF
>NA|TRBJ2-3|14|TRBV7-3|NA
TGTGCCAGCAACTCTGGGACTAGCACAGATACGCAGTATTTT
CASNSGTSTDTQYF
>NA|TRBJ1-5|14|TRBV4-1|NA
TGCGCCAGCAGCCAAGAAGGGCAGGGCCAGCCCCAGCATTTT
CASSQEGQGQPQHF
>NA|TRBJ2-2|11|TRBV11-3|NA
TGTGCCAGCAGATTCCTGGGGGAGCTGTTTTTT
CASRFLGELFF
>NA|TRBJ2-5|14|TRBV25-1|NA
TGTGCCAGCAGTGAATGGGCGGGACAAGAGACCCAGTACTTC
CASSEWAGQETQYF
>few|TRBJ1-2|15|TRBV4-1|NA
TGCGCCAGCAGCCAAGGACCACAGGGAAGCTATGGCTACACCTTC
CASSQGPQGSYGYTF
>NA|TRBJ1-4|18|TRBV5-4|TRBD1
TGTGCCAGCAGCTTAAACAGGGGCCTACCTAGTGCTAATGAAAAACTGTTTTTT
CASSLNRGLPSANEKLFF
>NA|TRBJ2-3|12|TRBV12-3/TRBV12-4|NA
TGTGCCAGCAGGCCTAACACAGATACGCAGTATTTT
CASRPNTDTQYF
>many|TRBJ1-5|16|TRBV7-2|TRBD1
TGTGCCAGCAGCCTCGAAGTAGGACAGGGTAATCAGCCCCAGCATTTT
CASSLEVGQGNQPQHF
>NA|TRBJ2-3|15|TRBV7-3|TRBD2
TGTGCCAGCAGCTTAACGACTAGCGGAGGGGGGACGCAGTATTTT
CASSLTTSGGGTQYF
>once|TRBJ2-7|15|TRBV5-1|TRBD1
TGCGCCAGCAGCTTGGCAGGGGGCCTCATCTACGAGCAGTACTTC
CASSLAGGLIYEQYF
>NA|TRBJ2-7|11|TRBV5-1|NA
TGCGCCAGCAGCTTGAACACCGAGCAGTACTTC
CASSLNTEQYF
>NA|TRBJ2-7|15|TRBV3-1/TRBV3-2|NA
TGTGCCAGCAGCCAAGCCAGCGGTATTTCCTACGAGCAGTACTTC
CASSQASGISYEQYF
>once|TRBJ2-2|15|TRBV28|TRBD1
TGTGCCAGCAGTCTACCGGGACAGAGGACCGGGGAGCTGTTTTTT
CASSLPGQRTGELFF
>NA|TRBJ2-5|18|TRBV7-9|NA
TGTGCCAGCAGCTCTAACGACTTACAGGGTTCCTCAGGGTGGACCCAGTACTTC
CASSSNDLQGSSGWTQYF
>NA|TRBJ1-5|15|TRBV19|TRBD1
TGTGCCAGTAGTACCGGGACAGTGGGGATGGGGCCCCAGCATTTT
CASSTGTVGMGPQHF
>NA|TRBJ2-1|15|TRBV7-3|NA
TGTGCCAGCAGCTTAGGCCCGGGCGGGCCCAATGAGCAGTTCTTC
CASSLGPGGPNEQFF
>NA|TRBJ2-5|13|TRBV5-1|NA
TGCGCCAGCACCTCCGGTGTCGGGGAGACCCAGTACTTC
CASTSGVGETQYF
>NA|TRBJ2-3|14|TRBV7-3|TRBD2
TGTGCCAGCAGCTCACTAGCGCCAGCAGATACGCAGTATTTT
CASSSLAPADTQYF
>few|TRBJ1-2|16|TRBV4-3|NA
TGCGCCAGCAGCCAACACCCTCGGGATACTAACTATGGCTACACCTTC
CASSQHPRDTNYGYTF
>few|TRBJ1-2|14|TRBV7-9|NA
TGTGCCAGCAGCCTAACGACAGGAAACTATGGCTACACCTTC
CASSLTTGNYGYTF
>NA|TRBJ1-3|18|TRBV5-1|NA
TGCGCCAGCAGCTACAGTCCAGGGGCTCTCCTCTCTGGAAACACCATATATTTT
CASSYSPGALLSGNTIYF
>NA|TRBJ2-7|14|TRBV19|TRBD1
TGTGCCAGTAGTTTAGGACAGGGGGACTACGAGCAGTACTTC
CASSLGQGDYEQYF
>NA|TRBJ1-3|17|TRBV19|NA
TGTGCCAGTAGGGGGGCCGTTCGGGGCGCGGGCGGAAACACCATATATTTT
CASRGAVRGAGGNTIYF